The sequence of this T cell receptor beta chain was determined in a study of regulatory T cells in long-lasting Graves disease. There are many counts of this clonotype. Relying on iRepertoire HTBI primers and Arm-PCR of CDR3 regions, the team built TCR beta libraries. MiXCR was run by TCRdb on the multiplex PCR reads, yielding one entry per CDR3 protein. The table lists approximately 400,000 distinct CDR3 sequences, roughly a sixth of them singletons, with 20% to 25% in the top ten. This sample's time point: newly diagnosed GD, antithyroid drugs for less than 3 months. RNA from PBMCs was the source of the TCR library. The sample here was peripheral blood mononuclear cells (PBMCs), taken at new diagnosis, from a patient treated with antithyroid drugs. The TCR originated in a female donor with Graves disease.

The CDR3 DNA is TGTGCCAGCAGCCCAAAGGGGGGGGCTGAAGCTTTCTTT. Translated, it gives CASSPKGGAEAFF. The chain couples TRBV13 to TRBJ1-1, with D possibly being TRBD1 (6 bases). V lost 5 bases and J 6 bases, leaving 13 bases between the germline ends. CDR3 length: 13 residues. Germline-derived CDR1 and CDR2 are PRHDT and FYEKMQ (reference sequence). The complete variable domain, with remaining parts taken from reference TRBV13 and TRBJ1-1, reads AAGVIQSPRHLIKEKRETATLKCYPIPRHDTVYWYQQGPGQDPQFLISFYEKMQSDKGSIPDRFSAQQFSDYHSELNMSSLELGDSALYFCASSPKGGAEAFFGQGTRLTVV.